The 24 T cell receptor beta chains below all came from one sample that was sequenced in a study of cytomegalovirus exposure and HLA in healthy donors. Sequencing was performed with immunoSEQ multiplex PCR; in TCRdb, only in-frame clones are kept and a portion is missing. Here the sample spans a few hundred thousand clones, 88% being singletons. The specimen was PBMCs. These receptors all stem from a woman aged 18-35 years in good health and CMV-seronegative.

V and J are TRBV10-3 and TRBJ1-1; tentatively, D is TRBD1 (6 bases). The V end lost 2 bases, the J end lost 5 bases, and 9 bases lay between the germline ends. There are 13 residues in the CDR3. The germline CDR1 and CDR2 sequences are ENHRY and SYGVKD. The DNA of the CDR3 is TGTGCCATCAGTGAGAGGGGGGGAACTGAAGCTTTCTTT. It is translated as CAISERGGTEAFF.

The chain recombines TRBV5-1 with TRBJ2-7; a weak D match, TRBD2 (5 bases). The germline V gene has CDR1 SGHRS and CDR2 YFSETQ. There are 15 residues in the CDR3. V lost 6 bases and J 4 bases, leaving 20 bases between the germline ends. The DNA for the CDR3 is TGCGCCAGCAACCCGACCGGCGGGCCTGGGTACGAGCAGTACTTC. This translates into CASNPTGGPGYEQYF.

The CDR3 sequence is CASSFRLAGTQEQYF. DNA of the CDR3: TGTGCCAGCAGCTTTCGACTAGCGGGAACCCAGGAGCAGTACTTC. J is TRBJ2-7 and V is TRBV7-2; 11 bases map to TRBD2. The ends lost 3 bases at V and 7 bases at J; junction bases unmatched: 8. CDR3 size: 15 residues. Germline lookup yields CDR1 SGHTA and CDR2 FQGNSA.

This clone was observed a single time. V usage is TRBV27 and J usage is TRBJ2-1; 10 bases agree with TRBD2. This CDR3 spans 19 amino acids. J gave up 4 bases and V 1 base, and 13 bases lay outside the gene matches. Looked up from germline, CDR1 is MNHEY and CDR2 is SMNVEV (reference sequence). This CDR3 reads CASSLLVRGLAGAYNEQFF. CDR3 in DNA: TGTGCCAGCAGTTTATTAGTGCGGGGGCTAGCGGGAGCTTACAATGAGCAGTTCTTC.

The V and J genes are TRBV27 and TRBJ2-3; D may be TRBD2 (5 bases). V lost 5 bases to trimming and J lost 6 bases, with 18 bases between them. Germline loops: CDR1 MNHEY, CDR2 SMNVEV (reference sequence). CDR3 length: 15 residues. As DNA, the CDR3 is TGTGCCAGCAGTCCGTACTCGGGAACCTCGGATACGCAGTATTTT. Protein: CASSPYSGTSDTQYF.

The chain combines TRBV6-1 with TRBJ2-3; D is uncertain. In germline, CDR1 is MNHNS, CDR2 SASEGT. The CDR3 is 15 amino acids. Trimming stripped 5 bases from V and 6 bases from J, with 18 bases between. CDR3 sequence (DNA): TGTGCCAGCAGTCCCCAGGCCCCGATCCGGGATACGCAGTATTTT. Translation: CASSPQAPIRDTQYF.

This chain links TRBV19 with TRBJ1-5; TRBD1 agrees at 9 bases. CDR3 size: 14 residues. V was clipped by 8 bases and J by 5 bases; unmatched bases: 7. The germline gives CDR1 LNHDA, CDR2 SQIVND (reference sequence). CDR3 loop: CASRTGGSDQPQHF. The CDR3 DNA reads as TGTGCCAGTCGAACAGGGGGCTCGGATCAGCCCCAGCATTTT.

This rearrangement joins TRBV28 to TRBJ2-3; weak D call: TRBD1 (6 bases). Germline assignment: CDR1 MDHEN and CDR2 SYDVKM. The CDR3 has 15 amino acids. V dropped 4 bases and J dropped 3 bases, with 14 bases sitting between them. The CDR3 DNA reads TGTGCCAGCAGTTCAGAACTCAGGGGAACAGATACGCAGTATTTT. Amino acid sequence: CASSSELRGTDTQYF.

The chain uses TRBV28 and TRBJ1-1; no definite D call. Germline CDR1 MDHEN, CDR2 SYDVKM. CDR3 length: 13 residues. Trimming left V 6 bases short and J 1 base short, with 9 bases between. DNA for the CDR3: TGTGCCAGCAGGCGAACTGGGAACACTGAAGCTTTCTTT. This sequence encodes CASRRTGNTEAFF.

This rearrangement joins TRBV5-5 to TRBJ1-5, with 10 bases identical to TRBD1. The CDR3 extends over 15 amino acids. The germline CDR1 and CDR2 sequences are SGHKS and YYEKEE (reference sequence). J gave up 6 bases and V 4 bases, and 7 bases lay outside the gene matches. CDR3 in DNA: TGTGCCAGCAGCACGACAGGGGGCATAGGTCAGCCCCAGCATTTT. It translates to CASSTTGGIGQPQHF.

The rearrangement joins TRBV9 to TRBJ1-2; 8 bases agree with TRBD1. The germline V gene has CDR1 SGDLS and CDR2 YYNGEE. The V and J ends lost 4 bases and 3 bases, in that order; junction bases with no gene match: 8. The CDR3 spans 15 residues. The CDR3: CASSSGAGGDYGYTF. CDR3 bases: TGTGCCAGCAGCTCAGGGGCAGGGGGCGACTATGGCTACACCTTC.

This chain links TRBV30 with TRBJ1-5; 7 nucleotides agree with TRBD1. Germline V CDR1 and CDR2: GTSNPN, SVGIG (reference sequence). Trimming at V came to 5 bases and at J to 6 bases, leaving 4 bases not matched to a gene. The CDR3 spans 12 residues. The CDR3 is CAWGAGGQPQHF. In DNA form, the CDR3 reads TGTGCCTGGGGGGCAGGGGGTCAGCCCCAGCATTTT.

In the case of this clone: The identical CDR3 is also encoded by other nucleotide sequences in the sample. The chain is built from TRBV27 and TRBJ2-1, with D perhaps matching TRBD2 (6 bases). Trimming pared 5 bases from V and 0 bases from J, leaving 8 bases between. CDR1 and CDR2 (germline): MNHEY, SMNVEV (reference sequence). This CDR3 spans 14 amino acids. The CDR3 region is CASSLASSYNEQFF. The DNA of the CDR3 is TGTGCCAGCAGTCTAGCGTCCTCCTACAATGAGCAGTTCTTC.

The V call is TRBV6-4, the J call TRBJ1-4; TRBD1 agrees at 9 bases. Per germline, CDR1 MRHNA and CDR2 SNTAGT. Trimming removed 3 bases from V and 5 bases from J; junction bases left unmatched: 7. The CDR3 extends over 16 amino acids. The CDR3 DNA sequence: TGTGCCAGCAGTGAAGGACGGGGGACAGGGAATGAAAAACTGTTTTTT. Its protein product is CASSEGRGTGNEKLFF.

The chain uses TRBV5-4 and TRBJ2-7; 16 bases are shared with TRBD2. Germline V gives CDR1 SGHNT, CDR2 YYREEE (reference sequence). There are 16 residues in the CDR3. Trimming took 3 bases from V and 5 from J; bases not matched to a gene: 5. CDR3 coding DNA: TGTGCCAGCAGCTCGGGACTAGCGGGAGGGCCCGACGAGCAGTACTTC. Translated: CASSSGLAGGPDEQYF.

This clone was counted a few times. This chain joins TRBV7-3 and TRBJ2-2; D might be TRBD2 (5 bases). Looked up from germline, CDR1 is SGHTA and CDR2 is FQGTGA. This CDR3 is built from 13 residues. Trimming pared 5 bases from V and 6 bases from J, leaving 10 bases between. The CDR3 reads CASSLGVAGELFF. CDR3 sequence (DNA): TGTGCCAGCAGCCTCGGGGTTGCCGGGGAGCTGTTTTTT. Using reference TRBV7-3 and TRBJ2-2 for the parts outside the CDR3, the full variable domain is GAGVSQTPSNKVTEKGKYVELRCDPISGHTALYWYRQSLGQGPEFLIYFQGTGAADDSGLPNDRFFAVRPEGSVSTLKIQRTERGDSAVYLCASSLGVAGELFFGEGSRLTVL.

The CDR3 protein is CAGRQGPNQPQHF. The CDR3 coding sequence is TGTGCCGGACGACAGGGGCCCAATCAGCCCCAGCATTTT. The chain has TRBV19 and TRBJ1-5, with 8 bases that match TRBD1. The CDR3 has 13 residues. Germline V gene data show CDR1 as LNHDA and CDR2 as SQIVND (reference sequence). The V gene end was trimmed by 11 bases and the J gene end by 3 bases; junction bases not matched to a gene: 6.

The rearrangement uses TRBV2 and TRBJ2-7; 11 bases align to TRBD2. CDR3 size: 15 residues. V shed 5 bases, J shed 2 bases, and the junction held 5 bases outside the gene matches. The germline V gene has CDR1 SNHLY and CDR2 FYNNEI. For the CDR3, the DNA is TGTGCCAGCAGTCCCACTAGCGGGAGACCCTACGAGCAGTACTTC. This sequence encodes CASSPTSGRPYEQYF.

The gene calls are TRBV5-1 and TRBJ1-2, with a tentative D call TRBD1 (5 bases). Per the germline V gene, CDR1 is SGHRS and CDR2 is YFSETQ. Trimming left V 2 bases short and J 6 bases short, with 14 bases between. The CDR3 is 14 residues long. CDR3 protein: CASSFRDGADGYTF. The CDR3 nucleotides read TGCGCCAGCAGCTTTAGGGATGGGGCTGATGGCTACACCTTC.

The chain combines TRBV9 with TRBJ2-1, with D perhaps TRBD2 (5 bases). Germline V lookup: CDR1 SGDLS, CDR2 YYNGEE. This CDR3 has 15 amino acids. Trimming removed 0 bases from V and 0 bases from J, with 7 bases in between. The CDR3: CASSVGLASYNEQFF. The CDR3 nucleotides are TGTGCCAGCAGCGTAGGTCTAGCCTCCTACAATGAGCAGTTCTTC.

This chain's CDR3 is CASSLAGLAQTETQYF. The DNA for the CDR3 is TGCGCCAGCAGCTTGGCCGGACTAGCGCAAACGGAGACCCAGTACTTC. The genes are TRBV5-1 and TRBJ2-5; 9 bases map to TRBD2. The CDR3 contains 16 residues. The germline CDR1 and CDR2 sequences are SGHRS and YFSETQ. The trim removed 0 bases at V and 5 bases at J, leaving 8 bases unmatched.

The chain couples TRBV6-6 to TRBJ2-3; TRBD2 aligns across 10 bases. Germline V gives CDR1 MNHNY, CDR2 SVGAGI (reference sequence). The CDR3 runs 15 residues. V shed 3 bases and J 5 bases; nucleotides not matched to a gene: 5. CDR3 nucleotide sequence: TGTGCCAGCAGTTATTCTCTAGCGGGAGAAGATACGCAGTATTTT. It specifies CASSYSLAGEDTQYF.

This sequence joins TRBV7-9 and TRBJ2-5, with TRBD1 matching over 8 bases. Germline CDR1 reads SEHNR; CDR2 reads FQNEAQ (reference sequence). V lost 4 bases and J lost 1; bases outside the gene matches: 11. This CDR3 region has 17 residues. The CDR3 coding sequence is TGTGCCAGCAGCTCATATGCTGGGACAGGCGTCCAAGAGACCCAGTACTTC. This codes for CASSSYAGTGVQETQYF.

The rearrangement links TRBV7-8 to TRBJ2-7; 7 bases are shared with TRBD2. Germline values: CDR1 SGHVS, CDR2 FQNEAQ. This CDR3 comprises 17 residues. V lost 2 bases, J lost 3 bases, and 13 bases stayed unmatched. CDR3 protein: CASSLPPAGRFLYEQYF. CDR3 nucleotide sequence: TGTGCCAGCAGCTTACCACCAGCGGGAAGGTTCCTCTACGAGCAGTACTTC. Supplemented by reference TRBV7-8 and TRBJ2-7, the full variable domain reads GAGVSQSPRYKVAKRGQDVALRCDPISGHVSLFWYQQALGQGPEFLTYFQNEAQLDKSGLPSDRFFAERPEGSVSTLKIQRTQQEDSAVYLCASSLPPAGRFLYEQYFGPGTRLTVT.